Listed here are 12 T cell receptor beta chains from one sample, sequenced in a study of CD8 T cells in ankylosing spondylitis. TCRdb fed the 5' RACE reads into MiXCR, producing one record per CDR3 protein. The repertoire has around 230,000 distinct CDR3 sequences, less than 9.5% of them found once; the top ten carry 4% to 5%. The sample taken for sequencing was blood, either unsorted or a sorted T cell fraction (not recorded which). These receptors were taken from a female donor with ankylosing spondylitis or in good health (not recorded which).

This clonotype occurred many times. Written as DNA, the CDR3 is TGTGCCAGCAGCTTGTACCCCAGTGAGCAGTTCTTC. Translated, it gives CASSLYPSEQFF. The V call is TRBV5-5, the J call TRBJ2-1; D unclear. Trimming pared 1 base from V and 9 bases from J, leaving 8 bases between. Looked up from germline, CDR1 is SGHKS and CDR2 is YYEKEE (reference sequence). There are 12 residues in the CDR3.

At least ten counts were recorded for this clonotype. The chain couples TRBV4-2 to TRBJ2-1, with unresolved D. CDR1 is LGHNA and CDR2 is YNFKEQ in the germline V gene. V was cut by 2 bases and J by 7 bases, with 15 bases left in between. CDR3 length: 15 amino acids. As DNA, the CDR3 is TGTGCCAGCAGCCAACCGGGTTCAGCCCTAAATGAGCAGTTCTTC. It codes for CASSQPGSALNEQFF.

This clonotype was picked up many times. The V gene is TRBV4-3, the J gene TRBJ1-4; D gene unclear. V was cut by 3 bases and J by 5 bases, with 4 bases left in between. The CDR3 sequence is 12 residues long. Germline V gives CDR1 LGHNA, CDR2 YSLEER. CDR3: CASSHSNEKLFF. The CDR3 DNA follows: TGCGCCAGCAGCCACTCCAATGAAAAACTGTTTTTT.

The chain uses TRBV20-1 and TRBJ2-7; no firm D call. There are 14 residues in the CDR3. Germline assignment: CDR1 DFQATT and CDR2 SNEGSKA (reference sequence). V was cut by 0 bases and J by 0 bases, with 9 bases left in between. CDR3 DNA: TGCAGTGCTAGAGAGGTCTTCCCCTCCTACGAGCAGTACTTC. This sequence encodes CSAREVFPSYEQYF.

The chain joins TRBV5-5 to TRBJ2-2; 7 nucleotides agree with TRBD2. Losses at the gene ends were 7 bases for V and 5 bases for J; bases not matched to a gene: 8. CDR1 SGHKS and CDR2 YYEKEE come from the germline V gene (reference sequence). The CDR3 runs to 14 residues. The CDR3 protein is CASAAGVRTGELFF. The CDR3 region has the DNA TGTGCCAGCGCGGCGGGAGTGCGGACCGGGGAGCTGTTTTTT.

Many counts were recorded for this clonotype. V and J are TRBV28 and TRBJ2-3, with 7 bases identical to TRBD2. Germline V gene data show CDR1 as MDHEN and CDR2 as SYDVKM. V gave up 3 bases and J gave up 6 bases; unmatched junction bases: 12. This CDR3 is built from 16 residues. The CDR3 nucleotides read TGTGCCAGCAGTTTGGGTAGTCTAGCGGTCACGGATACGCAGTATTTT. This sequence encodes CASSLGSLAVTDTQYF.

This clonotype was seen repeatedly, ten times or more. The chain uses TRBV6-2 or TRBV6-3 and TRBJ2-6; D is possibly TRBD2 (6 bases). The germline V gene encodes CDR1 MNHEY and CDR2 SVGEGT. This CDR3 is built from 16 residues. V gave up 7 bases and J gave up 0 bases, with 13 bases separating them. The CDR3 DNA reads TGTGCCAGCACGGGGGAAGGGGACTCTGGGGCCAACGTCCTGACTTTC. It translates to CASTGEGDSGANVLTF.

The chain employs TRBV20-1 and TRBJ2-1; 7 nucleotides agree with TRBD1. CDR1 DFQATT and CDR2 SNEGSKA come from the germline V gene (reference sequence). With 3 bases clipped from V and 2 bases from J, the junction kept 1 base outside the gene matches. This CDR3 region has 13 residues. The CDR3 reads CSASGTAYNEQFF. The CDR3, as DNA: TGCAGTGCTAGCGGGACAGCCTACAATGAGCAGTTCTTC.

This clonotype was observed at least ten times. This chain joins TRBV29-1 and TRBJ2-6; no reliable D call. The CDR3 contains 13 residues. V lost 4 bases to trimming and J lost 4 bases, with 8 bases between them. Germline CDR1 reads SQVTM; CDR2 reads ANQGSEA. CDR3 in DNA: TGCAGCGTTGGTGGCGTGGGGGCCAACGTCCTGACTTTC. Residues: CSVGGVGANVLTF.

There are many counts of this clonotype. The genes are TRBV5-4 and TRBJ2-2; 14 bases agree with TRBD2. With V trimmed by 2 bases and J by 1 base, 13 bases remained unmatched. Germline loops: CDR1 SGHNT, CDR2 YYREEE (reference sequence). The CDR3 runs 21 residues. The CDR3 is CASSFGLAGGLSTLNTGELFF. The CDR3 bases are TGTGCCAGCAGCTTCGGACTAGCGGGAGGACTTTCTACATTGAACACCGGGGAGCTGTTTTTT.

Ten or more counts support this clonotype. The chain uses TRBV9 and TRBJ2-5; D not resolved. Per germline, CDR1 SGDLS and CDR2 YYNGEE. The CDR3 extends over 14 amino acids. Trimming left V 0 bases short and J 2 bases short, with 8 bases between. The CDR3 loop is CASSVASNQETQYF. In DNA, the CDR3 is TGTGCCAGCAGCGTAGCATCTAATCAAGAGACCCAGTACTTC.

There are many counts of this clonotype. The V gene is TRBV7-2, the J gene TRBJ2-3; no clear D. Deletions cut 3 bases from V and 6 bases from J, with 10 bases between. The germline V gene encodes CDR1 SGHTA and CDR2 FQGNSA. The CDR3 has 13 amino acids. CDR3 protein: CASSLGVSDTQYF. The CDR3 coding sequence is TGTGCCAGCAGCTTGGGCGTCTCGGATACGCAGTATTTT.